Listed here are 18 T cell receptor beta chains from one sample, sequenced in a study of blood T cell repertoires in COVID-19. Clones were sequenced by immunoSEQ multiplex PCR, and TCRdb holds only the in-frame ones, with some missing. This sample has some 350,000 clones; more than 70% occur once, and the top ten carry about 2.9%. Source material: peripheral blood. These receptors all stem from a woman aged 30 to 39 with COVID-19, enrolled during active disease.

The chain has TRBV12-3 or TRBV12-4 and TRBJ2-1; D not certain. V lost 5 bases and J 4 bases, leaving 6 bases between the germline ends. The CDR3 sequence is 12 residues long. DNA of the CDR3: TGTGCCAGCAGTCCACAGTACAATGAGCAGTTCTTC. This encodes CASSPQYNEQFF.

V and J are TRBV5-1 and TRBJ2-3; TRBD1 might be the D (5 bases). Trimming shortened V by 2 bases and J by 3 bases, and 16 bases separated the two germline ends. Germline V gene lookup returns CDR1 SGHRS and CDR2 YFSETQ. The CDR3 totals 16 residues. This chain's CDR3 is CASSFGAPELTDTQYF. CDR3 nucleotide sequence: TGCGCCAGCAGCTTTGGGGCCCCGGAACTGACAGATACGCAGTATTTT.

The chain is built from TRBV24-1 and TRBJ2-2; the D gene is possibly TRBD2 (5 bases). Germline V gene lookup returns CDR1 KGHDR and CDR2 SFDVKD. CDR3 length equals 18 residues. Trimming removed 0 bases at V and 0 bases at J, with 13 bases between. The DNA of the CDR3 is TGTGCCACCAGTGATTTGATACTAGGGAGTACGAACACCGGGGAGCTGTTTTTT. Translated, it gives CATSDLILGSTNTGELFF.

The V and J genes are TRBV29-1 and TRBJ1-5, with D unresolved. Germline lookup yields CDR1 SQVTM and CDR2 ANQGSEA. Trimming took 4 bases from V and 3 from J, leaving 13 bases between them. The CDR3 consists of 14 residues. CDR3 bases: TGCAGCGTTGCTGTGCAGGAAACCAATCAGCCCCAGCATTTT. It translates to CSVAVQETNQPQHF.

On this clone: At one of its ends the junction is not consistent with the germline gene, which may arise from a read error. The chain employs TRBV7-2 and TRBJ2-3; 10 bases agree with TRBD2. This CDR3 contains 14 residues. Germline CDR1 and CDR2: SGHTA and FQGNSA. The CDR3 loop reads CASSVAGGADTQYF. The CDR3 DNA reads as TGTGCCAGCAGCGTAGCGGGGGGAGCAGATACGCAGTATTTT.

The chain combines TRBV28 with TRBJ1-4, with a weak D call TRBD1 (6 bases). V was trimmed by 5 bases and J by 6 bases, leaving 10 bases between them. The CDR3 has 13 residues. Germline CDR1 reads MDHEN; CDR2 reads SYDVKM. The CDR3 sequence is CASSEGVDEKLFF. CDR3 bases: TGTGCCAGCAGTGAGGGGGTGGATGAAAAACTGTTTTTT.

The gene calls are TRBV5-8 and TRBJ1-5; 8 nucleotides align to TRBD1. The trim removed 4 bases at V and 1 base at J, leaving 4 bases unmatched. This CDR3 is built from 15 residues. CDR1 is SGHTS and CDR2 is YDEGEE in the germline V gene. Written as DNA, the CDR3 is TGTGCCAGCAGCCCTCGGACAGGGAGCAATCAGCCCCAGCATTTT. It specifies CASSPRTGSNQPQHF.

The chain couples TRBV3-1 (or the pseudogene TRBV3-2) to TRBJ2-2, with 7 bases aligning to TRBD1. Germline CDR1 reads LGHDT; CDR2 reads YNNKEL (reference sequence). Trimming removed 7 bases from V and 5 bases from J; junction bases left unmatched: 7. The CDR3 loop spans 14 amino acids. CDR3 DNA: TGTGCCAGCAACGAGGGGGCGGGTACCGGGGAGCTGTTTTTT. It encodes CASNEGAGTGELFF.

The chain joins TRBV21-1 to TRBJ2-2; the D call TRBD1 from the table was never checked on the DNA. TRBV21-1 is a recognized pseudogene. This CDR3 is 16 amino acids long. The CDR3 loop is CASQTGGHPNTGELFF. The CDR3 bases are TGTGCCAGCCAGACAGGGGGCCACCCGAACACCGGGGAGCTGTTTTTT.

The chain has TRBV7-9 and TRBJ2-5, with unresolved D. Germline CDR1 reads SEHNR; CDR2 reads FQNEAQ (reference sequence). The CDR3 extends over 13 amino acids. V was pared by 6 bases and J by 1 base, with 9 bases between. CDR3 loop: CASRGAVQETQYF. The CDR3 DNA follows: TGTGCCAGCAGGGGCGCAGTCCAAGAGACCCAGTACTTC.

J is TRBJ2-2 and V is TRBV27; D gene uncertain. The V gene's germline CDR1 is MNHEY and CDR2 SMNVEV (reference sequence). The CDR3 spans 14 residues. V lost 1 base to trimming and J lost 3 bases, with 6 bases between them. The CDR3 DNA reads TGTGCCAGCAGTTTATTCCGGGACACCGGGGAGCTGTTTTTT. As protein: CASSLFRDTGELFF.

The chain combines TRBV28 with TRBJ2-4; possibly TRBD2 for D (6 bases). Trimming removed 6 bases at V and 0 bases at J, with 21 bases between. The CDR3 sequence is 18 residues long. Per the germline V gene, CDR1 is MDHEN and CDR2 is SYDVKM. CDR3 sequence reads: CASSPRGSGELAKNIQYF. The CDR3 region has the DNA TGTGCCAGCAGCCCTCGGGGTAGCGGTGAACTAGCCAAAAACATTCAGTACTTC.

The rearrangement uses TRBV7-2 and TRBJ2-5; the match to TRBD2 covers 8 bases. The CDR3 runs 13 residues. J was trimmed by 9 bases and V by 1 base; bases with no gene match: 4. Germline V CDR1 and CDR2: SGHTA, FQGNSA. For the CDR3, the DNA is TGTGCCAGCAGCTTAGGACTAGCGAAAGCCCAGTACTTC. Translated: CASSLGLAKAQYF.

This sequence joins TRBV18 and TRBJ1-2; D gene unclear. The CDR3 spans 14 residues. Germline CDR1 reads KGHSH; CDR2 reads LQKENI. Between the trimmed V and J ends, which lost 3 bases and 6 bases, there was a span of 14 bases. Here the CDR3 DNA reads TGTGCCAGCTCACCCAGCGGAATCGTTAATGGCTACACCTTC. Protein product: CASSPSGIVNGYTF.

The rearrangement uses TRBV7-9 and TRBJ2-7, with D uncertain. V lost 5 bases and J lost 3, with 11 bases in between. Germline V gene data show CDR1 as SEHNR and CDR2 as FQNEAQ (reference sequence). There are 13 residues in the CDR3. CDR3 in DNA: TGTGCCAGCAGCCCGTCGCGGCTCTACGAGCAGTACTTC. This encodes CASSPSRLYEQYF.

The CDR3 DNA sequence: TGTGCCAGTACCGGAGGGAGTGCTAATGAAAAACTGTTTTTT. It specifies CASTGGSANEKLFF. The rearrangement uses TRBV19 and TRBJ1-4; D remains ambiguous. V gave up 7 bases and J gave up 3 bases, with 12 bases separating them. CDR3 length: 14 residues. CDR1 and CDR2 from the germline V gene are LNHDA and SQIVND (reference sequence).

The rearrangement joins TRBV24-1 to TRBJ2-2; the match to TRBD1 covers 7 bases. In germline, CDR1 is KGHDR, CDR2 SFDVKD. V gave up 4 bases and J gave up 4 bases; unmatched junction bases: 5. This CDR3 has 15 amino acids. The CDR3 coding sequence is TGTGCCACCAGTGACTCGGGACAGCCCACCGGGGAGCTGTTTTTT. Amino acids: CATSDSGQPTGELFF.

This sequence joins TRBV3-1 (or the pseudogene TRBV3-2) and TRBJ2-5; D gene ambiguous. The CDR3 has 14 residues. Trimming removed 1 base from V and 3 bases from J, with 9 bases in between. The germline V gene has CDR1 LGHDT and CDR2 YNNKEL (reference sequence). CDR3 loop: CASSQGTIEETQYF. CDR3 in DNA: TGTGCCAGCAGCCAAGGTACGATAGAAGAGACCCAGTACTTC.